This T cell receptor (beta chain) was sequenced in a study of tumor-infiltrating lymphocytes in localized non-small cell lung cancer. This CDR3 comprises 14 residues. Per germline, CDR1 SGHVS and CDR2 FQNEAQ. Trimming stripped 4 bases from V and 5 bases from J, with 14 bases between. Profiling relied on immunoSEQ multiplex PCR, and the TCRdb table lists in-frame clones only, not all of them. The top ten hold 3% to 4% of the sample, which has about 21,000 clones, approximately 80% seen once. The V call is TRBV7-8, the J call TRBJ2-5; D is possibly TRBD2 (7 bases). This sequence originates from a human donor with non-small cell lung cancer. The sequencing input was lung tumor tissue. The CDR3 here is CASSYGGRPETQYF. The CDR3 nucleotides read TGTGCCAGCAGCTACGGGGGGCGCCCGGAGACCCAGTACTTC.